Listed here is a single T cell receptor beta chain. This record comes from a study of blood T cell repertoires in COVID-19. Looked up from germline, CDR1 is SGHNT and CDR2 is YYREEE (reference sequence). The CDR3 covers 14 residues. With 4 bases removed from V and 5 bases from J, the gap between germline ends came to 12 bases. Data came from immunoSEQ multiplex PCR; TCRdb stores just in-frame clones and leaves some out. The data hold 200,000 to 250,000 clones, with around nine tenths observed a single time. This sequence was found in a woman aged 55 to 70 with acute or convalescent COVID-19. This chain connects TRBV5-4 to TRBJ1-4; D is possibly TRBD1 (6 bases). The sequenced material came from peripheral blood. The CDR3 protein is CASSPGGANEKLFF. The CDR3 nucleotides are TGTGCCAGCAGCCCCGGGGGGGCCAATGAAAAACTGTTTTTT.